This TCR beta chain is drawn from a study of cytomegalovirus exposure and HLA in healthy donors. The CDR3 totals 16 residues. V lost 3 bases and J lost 0, with 15 bases in between. Germline CDR1 LNHDA, CDR2 SQIVND (reference sequence). A multiplex PCR was run with 60 Vbeta primers and 13 Jbeta primers. Using immunoSEQ multiplex PCR, the repertoire was profiled, and TCRdb retains in-frame clones only, with some absent. Among approximately 150,000 clones listed, roughly 80% were seen once. The sequencing input was PBMCs. This clonotype was sampled from a woman aged 25 to 45 in good health and CMV-seropositive. This chain joins TRBV19 and TRBJ2-7, with D perhaps matching TRBD1 (6 bases). Here the CDR3 reads CASSIGDTLSSYEQYF. The DNA of the CDR3 is TGTGCCAGTAGTATTGGGGACACACTAAGCTCCTACGAGCAGTACTTC. Full variable domain (outside the CDR3, taken from reference TRBV19 and TRBJ2-7): DGGITQSPKYLFRKEGQNVTLSCEQNLNHDAMYWYRQDPGQGLRLIYYSQIVNDFQKGDIAEGYSVSREKKESFPLTVTSAQKNPTAFYLCASSIGDTLSSYEQYFGPGTRLTVT.